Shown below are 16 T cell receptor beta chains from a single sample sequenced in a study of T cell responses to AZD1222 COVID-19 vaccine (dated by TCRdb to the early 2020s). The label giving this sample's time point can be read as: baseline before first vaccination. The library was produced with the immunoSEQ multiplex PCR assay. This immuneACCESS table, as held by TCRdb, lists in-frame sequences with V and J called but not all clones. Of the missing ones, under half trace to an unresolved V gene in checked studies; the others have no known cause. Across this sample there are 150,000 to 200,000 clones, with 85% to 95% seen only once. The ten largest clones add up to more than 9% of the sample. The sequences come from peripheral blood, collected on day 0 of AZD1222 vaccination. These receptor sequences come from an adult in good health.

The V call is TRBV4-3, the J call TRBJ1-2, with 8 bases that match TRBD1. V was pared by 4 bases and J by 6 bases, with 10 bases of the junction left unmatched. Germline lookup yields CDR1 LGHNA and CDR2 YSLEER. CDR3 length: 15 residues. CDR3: CASSLLWGQEDGYTF. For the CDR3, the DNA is TGCGCCAGCAGCCTCCTTTGGGGACAGGAGGATGGCTACACCTTC.

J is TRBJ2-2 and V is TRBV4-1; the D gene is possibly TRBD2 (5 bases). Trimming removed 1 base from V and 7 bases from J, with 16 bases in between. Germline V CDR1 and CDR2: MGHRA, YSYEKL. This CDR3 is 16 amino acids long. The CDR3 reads CASSQGLARRNGELFF. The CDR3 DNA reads TGCGCCAGCAGCCAAGGATTAGCGCGGCGAAACGGGGAGCTGTTTTTT.

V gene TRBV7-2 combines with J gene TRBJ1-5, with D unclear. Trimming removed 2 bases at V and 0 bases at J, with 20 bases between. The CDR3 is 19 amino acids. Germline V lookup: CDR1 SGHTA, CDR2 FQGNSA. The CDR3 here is CASSLIHGYGEYSNQPQHF. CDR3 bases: TGTGCCAGCAGCTTAATACATGGCTATGGGGAATATAGCAATCAGCCCCAGCATTTT.

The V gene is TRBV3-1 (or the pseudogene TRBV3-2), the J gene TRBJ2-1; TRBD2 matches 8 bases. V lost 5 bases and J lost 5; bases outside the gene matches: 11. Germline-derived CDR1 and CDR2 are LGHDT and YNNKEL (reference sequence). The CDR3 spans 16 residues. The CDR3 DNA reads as TGTGCCAGCAGCATGGAGCGGGAGAGGTTCAACAATGAGCAGTTCTTC. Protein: CASSMERERFNNEQFF.

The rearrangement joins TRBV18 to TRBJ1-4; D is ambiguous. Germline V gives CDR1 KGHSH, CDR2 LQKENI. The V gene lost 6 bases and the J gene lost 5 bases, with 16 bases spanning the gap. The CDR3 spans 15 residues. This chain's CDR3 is CASSPVGLGNEKLFF. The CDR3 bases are TGTGCCAGCTCCCCCGTTGGGCTCGGGAATGAAAAACTGTTTTTT. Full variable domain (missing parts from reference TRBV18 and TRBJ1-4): NAGVMQNPRHLVRRRGQEARLRCSPMKGHSHVYWYRQLPEEGLKFMVYLQKENIIDESGMPKERFSAEFPKEGPSILRIQQVVRGDSAAYFCASSPVGLGNEKLFFGSGTQLSVL.

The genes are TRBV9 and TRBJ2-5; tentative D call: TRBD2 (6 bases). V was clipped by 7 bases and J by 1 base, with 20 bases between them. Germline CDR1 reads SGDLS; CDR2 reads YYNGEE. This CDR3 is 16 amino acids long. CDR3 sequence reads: CASSPLLGGGQETQYF. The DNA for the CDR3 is TGTGCCAGCTCCCCTCTGCTGGGGGGAGGCCAAGAGACCCAGTACTTC.

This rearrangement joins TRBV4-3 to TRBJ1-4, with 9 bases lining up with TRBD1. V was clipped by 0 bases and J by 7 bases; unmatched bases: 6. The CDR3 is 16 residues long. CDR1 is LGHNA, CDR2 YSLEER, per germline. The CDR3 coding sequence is TGCGCCAGCAGCCAAGAAGGGACAGGGCGAACTGAAAAACTGTTTTTT. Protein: CASSQEGTGRTEKLFF.

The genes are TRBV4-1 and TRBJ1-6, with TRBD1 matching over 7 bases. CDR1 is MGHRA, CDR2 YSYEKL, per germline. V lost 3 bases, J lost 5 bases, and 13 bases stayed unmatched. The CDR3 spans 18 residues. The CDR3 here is CASSHRSEGTADNSPLHF. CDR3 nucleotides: TGCGCCAGCAGCCATCGGTCGGAAGGGACAGCCGATAATTCACCCCTCCACTTT.

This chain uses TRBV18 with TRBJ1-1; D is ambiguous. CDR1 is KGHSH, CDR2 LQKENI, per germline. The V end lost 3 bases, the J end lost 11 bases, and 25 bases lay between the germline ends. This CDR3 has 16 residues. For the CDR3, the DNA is TGTGCCAGCTCACCGCCGCCCGGGAGCACTACACTGAAGGCTTTCTTT. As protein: CASSPPPGSTTLKAFF.

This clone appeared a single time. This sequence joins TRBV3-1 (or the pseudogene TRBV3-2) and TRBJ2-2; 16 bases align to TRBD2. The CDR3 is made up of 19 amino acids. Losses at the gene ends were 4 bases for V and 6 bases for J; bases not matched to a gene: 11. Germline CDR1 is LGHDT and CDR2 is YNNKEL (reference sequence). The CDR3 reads CASSPPSGTSGGAPGELFF. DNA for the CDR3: TGTGCCAGCAGCCCCCCCTCCGGGACTAGCGGGGGGGCCCCCGGGGAGCTGTTTTTT.

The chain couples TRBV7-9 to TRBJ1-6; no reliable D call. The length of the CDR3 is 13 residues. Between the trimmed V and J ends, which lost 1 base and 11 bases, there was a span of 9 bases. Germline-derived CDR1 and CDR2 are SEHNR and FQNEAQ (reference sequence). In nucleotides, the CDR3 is TGTGCCAGCAGCTTAGACCAGAACCCACCCCTCCACTTT. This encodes CASSLDQNPPLHF.

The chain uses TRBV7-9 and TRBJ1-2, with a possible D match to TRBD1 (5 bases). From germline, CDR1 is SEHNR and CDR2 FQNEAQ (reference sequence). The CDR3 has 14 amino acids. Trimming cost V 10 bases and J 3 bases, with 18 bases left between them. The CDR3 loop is CAIPPSGRDYGYTF. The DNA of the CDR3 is TGTGCCATCCCACCATCGGGCAGGGACTATGGCTACACCTTC.

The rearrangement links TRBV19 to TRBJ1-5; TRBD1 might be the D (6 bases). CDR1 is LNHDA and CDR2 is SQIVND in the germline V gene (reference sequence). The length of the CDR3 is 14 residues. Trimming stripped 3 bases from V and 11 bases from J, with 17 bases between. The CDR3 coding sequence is TGTGCCAGTAGTATCACAGGGCGCCGGGAGGCCCAGCATTTT. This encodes CASSITGRREAQHF.

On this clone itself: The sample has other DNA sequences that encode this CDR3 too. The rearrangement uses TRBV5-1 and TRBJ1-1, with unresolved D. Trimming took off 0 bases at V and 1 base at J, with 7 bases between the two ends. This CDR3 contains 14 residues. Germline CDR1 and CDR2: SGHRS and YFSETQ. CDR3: CASSLGGENTEAFF. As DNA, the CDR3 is TGCGCCAGCAGCTTGGGGGGAGAGAACACTGAAGCTTTCTTT.

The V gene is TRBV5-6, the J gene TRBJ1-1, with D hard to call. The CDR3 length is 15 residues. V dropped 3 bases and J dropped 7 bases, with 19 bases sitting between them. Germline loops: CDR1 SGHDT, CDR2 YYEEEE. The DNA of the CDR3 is TGTGCCAGCAGCTGGGCAGGTGGCGCAACGGATGAAGCTTTCTTT. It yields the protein CASSWAGGATDEAFF.

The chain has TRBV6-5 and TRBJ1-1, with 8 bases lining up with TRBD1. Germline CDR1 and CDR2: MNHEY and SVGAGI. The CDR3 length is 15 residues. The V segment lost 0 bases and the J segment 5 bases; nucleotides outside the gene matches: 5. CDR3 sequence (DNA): TGTGCCAGCAGTTACTCAGGACAGGGAGGTACTGAAGCTTTCTTT. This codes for CASSYSGQGGTEAFF.